This is a list of T cell receptor beta chains from one sample in a study of T cell repertoires in cytomegalovirus infection. Using its own MiXCR run on the reads, TCRdb lists one record per CDR3 protein. Of 640,000 or so distinct CDR3 sequences listed, around 32% are singletons. These receptors are not linked to any known antigen. The sample consisted of cultured PBMCs, taken from culture after CMV antigen stimulation. The receptors were gathered from a human donor in good health (CMV status not recorded). Some clones in this sample may be carry-over from other donors' samples. The conserved cysteine and the conserved F or W are not part of the CDR3 here. A D gene is named only where the DNA matches it firmly.

>TRBV19|TRBD2|TRBJ2-7
ASSMRTSSYEQY
>TRBV20-1|.|TRBJ1-6
SARFATESGNSPLH
>TRBV4-1|.|TRBJ2-7
ASSQDPLGGEQY
>TRBV20-1|TRBD2|TRBJ2-5
SADVGLAGQETQY
>TRBV2|TRBD1|TRBJ1-4
ASRADRTIEKLF
>TRBV6-1|.|TRBJ1-5
ASKIDSNQPQH
>TRBV19|.|TRBJ1-5
ASTYSRNQPQH
>TRBV6-2/TRBV6-3|TRBD2|TRBJ2-7
ASMSGTSYEQY
>TRBV20-1|.|TRBJ2-3
SAGGGGLKDTQY
>TRBV5-6|.|TRBJ1-5
ASSPPHSGRNSNQPQH
>TRBV11-2|TRBD2|TRBJ2-2
ASSLVAGTNTGELF
>TRBV7-2|.|TRBJ2-5
ASSLGGATQETQY
>TRBV24-1|.|TRBJ2-3
ATSDGGKVRGTDTQY
>TRBV20-1|.|TRBJ1-1
SARPPSGRVNTEAF
>TRBV11-3|.|TRBJ2-5
ASSKFYGPQETQY
>TRBV7-6|.|TRBJ2-2
ASSLASGTANTGELF
>TRBV6-2/TRBV6-3|TRBD1|TRBJ1-2
ASTAWDREVYGYT
>TRBV6-2/TRBV6-3|TRBD2|TRBJ2-7
ASSSRTSAYEQY
>TRBV7-6|TRBD2|TRBJ2-7
ASSPDPSGSYEQY
>TRBV7-2|.|TRBJ2-1
ASSLLLGLSSYNEQF
>TRBV3-1|.|TRBJ2-6
ASSQRGYGANVLT
>TRBV6-1|TRBD2|TRBJ2-1
ASSTRTRGDEQF
>TRBV7-9|.|TRBJ2-7
ASSLSPLATDYEQY
>TRBV6-2/TRBV6-3|.|TRBJ1-1
ASRTGAGNTEAF
>TRBV4-1|TRBD1|TRBJ2-5
ASSQNSGTGKTQY
>TRBV4-1|TRBD1|TRBJ2-4
ASSHPGQGNIQY
>TRBV3-1|TRBD2|TRBJ2-5
ASSQDGGSPETQY
>TRBV2|TRBD2|TRBJ2-1
ASSRLAGTTEQF
>TRBV7-9|.|TRBJ2-1
ASSPRLGLSSYNEQF
>TRBV7-8|.|TRBJ1-5
ASSLVQGVGQPQH
>TRBV4-1|TRBD2|TRBJ2-3
ASSQPGAKRGVATQY
>TRBV11-2|.|TRBJ2-7
ASSLVEADEQY
>TRBV6-2/TRBV6-3|TRBD2|TRBJ2-1
ASRAGLAGYNEQF
>TRBV12-3/TRBV12-4|.|TRBJ2-1
ASSFAREQF
>TRBV6-2/TRBV6-3|TRBD1|TRBJ2-1
ASSRQGYANEQF
>TRBV7-2|.|TRBJ2-5
ASSRQFQETQY
>TRBV7-2|TRBD2|TRBJ2-3
ASATGTSGVTQY
>TRBV6-2/TRBV6-3|.|TRBJ1-5
AASQGRYQPQH
>TRBV7-2|.|TRBJ2-2
ASTRGTTGELF
>TRBV2|.|TRBJ1-1
ASSRVRLNTEAF
>TRBV7-8|.|TRBJ2-5
ASSRIRETQY
>TRBV4-3|.|TRBJ2-1
ASSAETGEVF
>TRBV7-8|TRBD1|TRBJ2-1
ASSLWTGESYNEQF